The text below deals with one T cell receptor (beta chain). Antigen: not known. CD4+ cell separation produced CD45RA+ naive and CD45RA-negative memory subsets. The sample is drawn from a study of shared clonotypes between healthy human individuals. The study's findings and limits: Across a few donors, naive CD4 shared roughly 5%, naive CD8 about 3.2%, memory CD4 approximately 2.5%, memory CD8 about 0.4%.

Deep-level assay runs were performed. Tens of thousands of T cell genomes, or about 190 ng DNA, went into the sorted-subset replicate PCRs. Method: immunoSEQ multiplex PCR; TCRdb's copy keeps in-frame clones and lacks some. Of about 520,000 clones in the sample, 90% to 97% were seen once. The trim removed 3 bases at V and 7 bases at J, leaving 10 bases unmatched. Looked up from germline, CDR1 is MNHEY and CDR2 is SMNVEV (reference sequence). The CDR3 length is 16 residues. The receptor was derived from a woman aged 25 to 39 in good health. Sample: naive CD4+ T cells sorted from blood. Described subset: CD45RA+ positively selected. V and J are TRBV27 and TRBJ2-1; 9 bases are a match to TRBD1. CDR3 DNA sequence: TGTGCCAGCAGTTTGCGGGACAGGGTCCTTGGTAATGAGCAGTTCTTC. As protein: CASSLRDRVLGNEQFF.